This T cell receptor (beta chain) stems from a study of cytomegalovirus exposure and HLA in healthy donors. At sampling all donors were nominally healthy, likely with unrecorded immune exposures. The PCR made use of 60 Vbeta and 13 Jbeta primers. The table came from immunoSEQ multiplex PCR; TCRdb's copy has only in-frame clones and leaves some out. The top ten hold 8.8% of the sample, which has fewer than 150,000 clones, roughly 80% seen once. Per germline, CDR1 MNHNY and CDR2 SVGAGI (reference sequence). Unmatched junction bases numbered 0, after V lost 0 bases and J lost 1 base. This CDR3 has 15 residues.

Material: PBMCs. This receptor was taken from a female donor in good health and CMV-seropositive. This chain uses TRBV6-6 with TRBJ2-5; 9 bases line up with TRBD2. The CDR3 loop is CASSYSTSGQETQYF. The DNA of the CDR3 is TGTGCCAGCAGTTACTCGACTAGCGGCCAAGAGACCCAGTACTTC.